Listed below are T cell receptor beta chains from one sample, sequenced in a study of beta chain features in type 1 diabetes. The table came from immunoSEQ multiplex PCR; TCRdb's copy has only in-frame clones and leaves some out. The data show over 700,000 clones, 15% to 20% seen once. The sample taken for sequencing was naive CD4+ T cells from blood. The source is a woman between 18 and 30 years old in good health. Each CDR3 is given with its conserved first and last residue.

J | V | length | CDR3
TRBJ1-2 | TRBV28 | 12 | CASGWGRDGYTF
TRBJ2-1 | TRBV6-5 | 15 | CASSPVSGLYNEQFF
TRBJ1-1 | TRBV18 | 13 | CASSLHRGTEAFF
TRBJ2-4 | TRBV15 | 15 | CATSRDRGIENIQYF
TRBJ1-1 | TRBV28 | 13 | CASSYRGGPEAFF
TRBJ1-5 | TRBV18 | 13 | CASSGYSGEPQHF
TRBJ1-2 | TRBV19 | 14 | CASAPGQEYYGYTF
TRBJ2-3 | TRBV5-4 | 16 | CASSSELRHSTDTQYF
TRBJ2-6 | TRBV19 | 15 | CASSIEGAGANVLTF
TRBJ2-1 | TRBV29-1 | 11 | CSAEGDNEQFF
TRBJ2-1 | TRBV5-4 | 15 | CASSLRTSTYNEQFF
TRBJ1-2 | TRBV6-1 | 13 | CASSSGLGYGYTF
TRBJ1-2 | TRBV5-4 | 15 | CASSLGAGPLYGYTF
TRBJ2-1 | TRBV10-3 | 13 | CASGLAGGNEQFF
TRBJ1-5 | TRBV5-1 | 13 | CASSLGPNQPQHF
TRBJ1-2 | TRBV6-5 | 13 | CASSGQGYGGYTF
TRBJ2-2 | TRBV18 | 13 | CASSPAGGRELFF
TRBJ2-7 | TRBV25-1 | 13 | CASRGTGPHEQYF
TRBJ2-7 | TRBV5-1 | 17 | CASSLLGTGTQFGEQYF
TRBJ2-3 | TRBV11-2 | 15 | CASSKGVIYTDTQYF
TRBJ1-1 | TRBV19 | 13 | CASSTEPNTEAFF
TRBJ2-2 | TRBV28 | 14 | CASLTGWGTGELFF
TRBJ2-3 | TRBV7-8 | 17 | CASSLSRGIKGTDTQYF
TRBJ2-1 | TRBV18 | 16 | CASFPDAGGRYNEQFF
TRBJ2-7 | TRBV5-1 | 15 | CASSSRTSGIDEQYF
TRBJ2-7 | TRBV18 | 13 | CASSRDFLYEQYF
TRBJ2-5 | TRBV7-8 | 18 | CASSPTPSGTPGGETQYF
TRBJ2-7 | TRBV2 | 14 | CAQRAAVTFYEQYF
TRBJ2-2 | TRBV7-2 | 16 | CASSLASGRDTGELFF
TRBJ2-5 | TRBV5-6 | 15 | CASSLWDRDFETQYF
TRBJ2-2 | TRBV19 | 12 | CASSIGTGELFF
TRBJ1-1 | TRBV13 | 15 | CASSPAPGGDTEAFF
TRBJ2-7 | TRBV6-5 | 15 | CASSYRWEGLYEQYF
TRBJ2-1 | TRBV5-1 | 14 | CASSTGQGRHEQFF
TRBJ1-5 | TRBV25-1 | 13 | CASSEYGGQPQHF
TRBJ2-5 | TRBV7-2 | 14 | CASSSRTRQETQYF
TRBJ2-3 | TRBV7-2 | 15 | CASSLRDRGQDTQYF